Detailed here is one T cell receptor beta chain. Its antigen is not identified. This entry belongs to a study of CD8 T cells in Susac syndrome. The germline V gene has CDR1 PRHDT and CDR2 FYEKMQ (reference sequence). CDR3 length equals 16 residues. With V trimmed by 5 bases and J by 3 bases, 8 bases remained unmatched. RNA in amounts of roughly 0.5 to 1 ug was reverse transcribed with random hexamers. TCRdb processed the immunoSEQ multiplex PCR reads anew with MiXCR; each CDR3 protein has one entry. The sample gives 100,000 to 150,000 distinct CDR3 sequences, approximately 93% of which show up once; less than 0.4% is in the top ten. Overall study findings and caveats: Acknowledgment was made by the study that its TCR sequencing and HLA analysis involved a relatively small number of individuals.

Sequenced sample: CD8+ T cells from PBMCs. The clonotype originates from a human donor with multiple sclerosis. V usage is TRBV13 and J usage is TRBJ2-1, with 9 bases aligning to TRBD2. CDR3 amino acids: CASSATSGLGYNEQFF. The CDR3 DNA reads as TGTGCCAGCAGCGCTACTAGCGGGTTGGGCTACAATGAGCAGTTCTTC.